Included here is one TCR beta chain sequence, with context. Trimming shortened V by 4 bases and J by 6 bases, and 18 bases separated the two germline ends. The CDR3 consists of 15 residues. The germline CDR1 and CDR2 sequences are SGHDT and YYEEEE. Generated by immunoSEQ multiplex PCR, the TCRdb table keeps only in-frame clones and is missing some. In the table there are more than 75,000 clones, over 90% of which are singletons. The data were obtained in a study of PD-L1 blockade in urothelial cancer. Looking at the study overall: Male sex and bladder-origin urothelial cancer characterized about nine tenths of the roughly 29 patients. Between 0 and 3 chemotherapy regimens preceded treatment for each patient.

The genes are TRBV5-6 and TRBJ2-3; D might be TRBD2 (5 bases). The TCR sequence derives from a man aged 55 to 70 with urothelial cancer. The input for sequencing was PBMCs, taken around atezolizumab (anti-PD-L1) treatment. CDR3 residues: CASSPGDRQGDTQYF. In DNA, the CDR3 is TGTGCCAGCAGCCCCGGGGATAGACAAGGGGATACGCAGTATTTT.